The 31 T cell receptor beta chains given below trace back to one sample, sequenced in a study of graft-versus-host responses after intestinal transplantation. TCRdb keeps only in-frame clones here, not all; method: immunoSEQ multiplex PCR. The sample lists roughly 62,000 clones; around 91% were seen once. This sample comprised PBMCs, obtained 118 to 130 days after intestinal transplantation. Receptors were obtained from a human patient who received an intestinal transplant, so some T cells may come from the graft donor.

This chain connects TRBV27 to TRBJ1-1; no definite D call. CDR1 MNHEY and CDR2 SMNVEV come from the germline V gene (reference sequence). The CDR3 consists of 14 residues. The V end lost 2 bases, the J end lost 11 bases, and 18 bases lay between the germline ends. CDR3 nucleotide sequence: TGTGCCAGCAGTTTAATCGGACCCTCAACAATGGCTTTCTTT. Protein sequence: CASSLIGPSTMAFF.

The chain uses TRBV5-1 and TRBJ2-5, with D perhaps TRBD2 (6 bases). The length of the CDR3 is 14 residues. CDR1 and CDR2 (germline): SGHRS, YFSETQ. V lost 10 bases and J 4 bases, leaving 20 bases between the germline ends. The CDR3 here is CASTRWGGGETQYF. Written as DNA, the CDR3 is TGCGCCTCTACTCGTTGGGGAGGCGGAGAGACCCAGTACTTC.

The chain employs TRBV5-6 and TRBJ2-2; no definite D call. The V end lost 0 bases, the J end lost 6 bases, and 0 bases lay between the germline ends. CDR1 SGHDT and CDR2 YYEEEE come from the germline V gene. The CDR3 covers 11 residues. The CDR3 coding sequence is TGTGCCAGCAGCTTGGCCGGGGAGCTGTTTTTT. Its protein is CASSLAGELFF.

The chain carries TRBV6-5 and TRBJ2-2; D not certain. The V gene's germline CDR1 is MNHEY and CDR2 SVGAGI. The CDR3 spans 13 residues. V lost 6 bases, J lost 4 bases, and 9 bases lay in between. Here the CDR3 DNA reads TGTGCCAGCAGCCCCACCTTCACCGGGGAGCTGTTTTTT. The encoded protein is CASSPTFTGELFF.

J is TRBJ2-1 and V is TRBV27, with 9 nucleotides matching TRBD2. Trimming took 2 bases from V and 2 from J; bases not matched to a gene: 4. CDR3 length equals 16 residues. CDR1 is MNHEY and CDR2 is SMNVEV in the germline V gene (reference sequence). This chain's CDR3 is CASSLRASGAYNEQFF. CDR3 DNA: TGTGCCAGCAGTTTAAGAGCTAGCGGGGCCTACAATGAGCAGTTCTTC.

This chain connects TRBV2 to TRBJ2-3; TRBD1 might be the D (6 bases). Germline V gene lookup returns CDR1 SNHLY and CDR2 FYNNEI. Trimming removed 7 bases at V and 2 bases at J, with 10 bases between. The CDR3 spans 13 residues. The CDR3 is CASKDRLTDTQYF. CDR3 bases: TGTGCCAGCAAGGACAGACTCACAGATACGCAGTATTTT.

The J gene is TRBJ2-7, the V gene TRBV29-1; the match to TRBD1 covers 12 bases. V dropped 3 bases and J dropped 5; count of bases not matched to a gene: 5. The V gene's germline CDR1 is SQVTM and CDR2 ANQGSEA. CDR3 length: 14 amino acids. CDR3 loop: CSVDAGTGGHEQYF. Written as DNA, the CDR3 is TGCAGCGTTGATGCCGGGACAGGGGGCCACGAGCAGTACTTC.

The rearrangement joins TRBV2 to TRBJ2-1; no clear D. The ends were cut back, 7 bases at V and 1 base at J, with 17 bases in the middle. This CDR3 has 16 residues. Germline V gene sequence: CDR1 SNHLY, CDR2 FYNNEI. The CDR3 region has the DNA TGTGCCAGCACCCGACCCCGGGTGGGGTCCTACAATGAGCAGTTCTTC. This gives the protein CASTRPRVGSYNEQFF. The full variable domain, with the rest looked up from reference TRBV2 and TRBJ2-1, is EPEVTQTPSHQVTQMGQEVILRCVPISNHLYFYWYRQILGQKVEFLVSFYNNEISEKSEIFDDQFSVERPDGSNFTLKIRSTKLEDSAMYFCASTRPRVGSYNEQFFGPGTRLTVL.

This clone appeared a single time. Written as DNA, the CDR3 is TGCGCCAGCAGCTTCCCCCAGGGTAATGAGCAGTTCTTC. Protein sequence: CASSFPQGNEQFF. The rearrangement uses TRBV5-1 and TRBJ2-1, with D possibly matching TRBD1 (5 bases). Germline CDR1 is SGHRS and CDR2 is YFSETQ. With 2 bases removed from V and 7 bases from J, the gap between germline ends came to 10 bases. The CDR3 spans 13 residues.

The J gene is TRBJ2-3, the V gene TRBV6-6, with D tentatively TRBD2 (5 bases). Germline CDR1 is MNHNY and CDR2 is SVGAGI (reference sequence). This CDR3 is 16 amino acids long. The V gene lost 0 bases and the J gene lost 1 base, with 11 bases spanning the gap. CDR3 region: CASSYSERPRTDTQYF. CDR3 sequence (DNA): TGTGCCAGCAGTTACTCTGAGCGGCCCCGCACAGATACGCAGTATTTT.

The chain employs TRBV11-2 and TRBJ2-1, with no clear D. The CDR3 covers 13 residues. V gave up 1 base and J gave up 7 bases, with 8 bases separating them. Germline CDR1 is SGHAT and CDR2 is FQNNGV. CDR3 region: CASSLGTFNEQFF. The CDR3 DNA reads TGTGCCAGCAGCTTAGGGACGTTTAATGAGCAGTTCTTC.

J is TRBJ2-2 and V is TRBV5-4; D unclear. The V gene's germline CDR1 is SGHNT and CDR2 YYREEE (reference sequence). With 0 bases removed from V and 3 bases from J, the gap between germline ends came to 9 bases. This CDR3 region has 15 residues. As DNA, the CDR3 is TGTGCCAGCAGCTTGGGTGGTAAGGACACCGGGGAGCTGTTTTTT. As protein: CASSLGGKDTGELFF. Variable domain in full (rest from reference TRBV5-4 and TRBJ2-2): ETGVTQSPTHLIKTRGQQVTLRCSSQSGHNTVSWYQQALGQGPQFIFQYYREEENGRGNFPPRFSGLQFPNYSSELNVNALELDDSALYLCASSLGGKDTGELFFGEGSRLTVL.

The chain combines TRBV13 with TRBJ2-7, with TRBD2 identical over 8 bases. The CDR3 is 15 amino acids. The ends lost 3 bases at V and 2 bases at J; junction bases unmatched: 6. The germline V gene has CDR1 PRHDT and CDR2 FYEKMQ (reference sequence). In DNA form, the CDR3 reads TGTGCCAGCAGCTTGCGGGGGGAGGGGGCCTACGAGCAGTACTTC. This gives the protein CASSLRGEGAYEQYF.

This chain joins TRBV6-6 and TRBJ1-6, with 9 bases matching TRBD1. Germline V gene lookup returns CDR1 MNHNY and CDR2 SVGAGI (reference sequence). This CDR3 region has 15 residues. The ends lost 6 bases at V and 7 bases at J; junction bases unmatched: 7. Here the CDR3 reads CASSPQGAWNSPLHF. The CDR3, as DNA: TGTGCCAGCAGCCCACAGGGGGCTTGGAATTCACCCCTCCACTTT.

The genes are TRBV28 and TRBJ1-5, with TRBD1 matching over 10 bases. CDR1 MDHEN and CDR2 SYDVKM come from the germline V gene. CDR3 length equals 16 residues. The ends lost 7 bases at V and 8 bases at J; junction bases unmatched: 14. The DNA of the CDR3 is TGTGCCAGCAAGGGGACGGACAGGGGGGTTTTAGAGCCCCAGCATTTT. This translates into CASKGTDRGVLEPQHF.

The chain has TRBV7-9 and TRBJ1-1, with 8 bases fitting TRBD1. Germline trimming cut 8 bases from V and 6 bases from J; bases unmatched to any gene: 11. The germline CDR1 and CDR2 sequences are SEHNR and FQNEAQ (reference sequence). The CDR3 spans 14 residues. The CDR3 bases are TGTGCCAGCGGCGGGTGGACAGGGCTCGCTGAAGCTTTCTTT. Protein sequence: CASGGWTGLAEAFF. The full variable domain, rest sourced from reference TRBV7-9 and TRBJ1-1, is DTGVSQNPRHKITKRGQNVTFRCDPISEHNRLYWYRQTLGQGPEFLTYFQNEAQLEKSRLLSDRFSAERPKGSFSTLEIQRTEQGDSAMYLCASGGWTGLAEAFFGQGTRLTVV.

The gene calls are TRBV19 and TRBJ1-5, with D perhaps TRBD1 (5 bases). The germline V and J ends were trimmed by 6 bases and 0 bases, with 12 bases remaining between them. Germline assignment: CDR1 LNHDA and CDR2 SQIVND (reference sequence). The CDR3 is 15 amino acids. CDR3 loop: CASSETAYSNQPQHF. The CDR3 DNA is TGTGCCAGTAGCGAGACAGCATATAGCAATCAGCCCCAGCATTTT.

The chain joins TRBV29-1 to TRBJ1-5; no reliable D call. This CDR3 has 12 residues. V was clipped by 4 bases and J by 3 bases, with 7 bases between them. Germline lookup yields CDR1 SQVTM and CDR2 ANQGSEA. The CDR3: CSVGQNNQPQHF. Here the CDR3 DNA reads TGCAGCGTTGGCCAGAACAATCAGCCCCAGCATTTT.

With regard to this clone: The same CDR3 can be traced to other DNA sequences in this sample. The chain is built from TRBV4-2 and TRBJ2-2; D gene unclear. V dropped 4 bases and J dropped 2 bases, with 14 bases sitting between them. Germline V gene data show CDR1 as LGHNA and CDR2 as YNFKEQ. This CDR3 is 16 amino acids long. In nucleotides, the CDR3 is TGTGCCAGCAGCCCAACCGGAACAGTAAACACCGGGGAGCTGTTTTTT. Its protein product is CASSPTGTVNTGELFF.

CDR3 in DNA: TGTGCCAGCAGTACTGGACTAGCGACAAGCACAGATACGCAGTATTTT. It codes for CASSTGLATSTDTQYF. The chain carries TRBV6-6 and TRBJ2-3; 9 bases fit TRBD2. Looked up from germline, CDR1 is MNHNY and CDR2 is SVGAGI (reference sequence). This CDR3 has 16 residues. J was trimmed by 0 bases and V by 5 bases; bases with no gene match: 6.

This chain joins TRBV7-9 and TRBJ2-1; no clear D gene. The CDR3 runs 15 residues. V was trimmed by 1 base and J by 7 bases, leaving 14 bases between them. Germline V gives CDR1 SEHNR, CDR2 FQNEAQ (reference sequence). CDR3 loop: CASSLVIWGWNEQFF. CDR3 in DNA: TGTGCCAGCAGCTTAGTTATCTGGGGATGGAATGAGCAGTTCTTC.

The rearrangement joins TRBV4-1 to TRBJ1-2, with TRBD1 matching over 7 bases. Per germline, CDR1 MGHRA and CDR2 YSYEKL. The CDR3 sequence is 17 residues long. Trimming at V came to 4 bases and at J to 4 bases, leaving 15 bases not matched to a gene. CDR3 sequence reads: CASSLGTAKGDSYGYTF. Here the CDR3 DNA reads TGCGCCAGCAGCCTTGGGACAGCCAAGGGGGACTCCTATGGCTACACCTTC.

The chain is built from TRBV11-2 and TRBJ2-1; 8 bases are a match to TRBD2. Germline V gene lookup returns CDR1 SGHAT and CDR2 FQNNGV. With 3 bases clipped from V and 2 bases from J, the junction kept 9 bases outside the gene matches. This CDR3 has 17 residues. CDR3 nucleotide sequence: TGTGCCAGCAGCTTGTACGTCGGGAGGGCACCCTACAATGAGCAGTTCTTC. This encodes CASSLYVGRAPYNEQFF.

The chain uses TRBV7-9 and TRBJ1-4; no firm D call. This CDR3 comprises 13 residues. V lost 6 bases and J lost 8, with 13 bases in between. Germline V CDR1 and CDR2: SEHNR, FQNEAQ (reference sequence). CDR3 in amino acids: CASRRAWEEKLFF. CDR3 coding DNA: TGTGCCAGCAGGCGGGCCTGGGAGGAAAAACTGTTTTTT.

This rearrangement joins TRBV7-9 to TRBJ2-5; 8 bases agree with TRBD1. This CDR3 contains 15 residues. The ends lost 5 bases at V and 5 bases at J; junction bases unmatched: 10. Germline values: CDR1 SEHNR, CDR2 FQNEAQ (reference sequence). The CDR3 here is CASSGRDRGPETQYF. CDR3 DNA sequence: TGTGCCAGCAGCGGGCGAGACAGGGGTCCGGAGACCCAGTACTTC.

This chain joins TRBV28 and TRBJ2-5, with D possibly being TRBD1 (5 bases). Germline V gene data show CDR1 as MDHEN and CDR2 as SYDVKM. This CDR3 region has 13 residues. V gave up 6 bases and J gave up 1 base, with 9 bases separating them. The chain's CDR3 is CASRYRFQETQYF. In DNA, the CDR3 is TGTGCCAGCAGGTACAGGTTCCAAGAGACCCAGTACTTC. Full variable domain (missing parts from reference TRBV28 and TRBJ2-5): DVKVTQSSRYLVKRTGEKVFLECVQDMDHENMFWYRQDPGLGLRLIYFSYDVKMKEKGDIPEGYSVSREKKERFSLILESASTNQTSMYLCASRYRFQETQYFGPGTRLLVL.

The chain uses TRBV19 and TRBJ2-5; 10 nucleotides match TRBD1. The ends lost 6 bases at V and 0 bases at J; junction bases unmatched: 4. This CDR3 is 15 amino acids long. Germline V lookup: CDR1 LNHDA, CDR2 SQIVND (reference sequence). The CDR3: CASSRDRGYQETQYF. For the CDR3, the DNA is TGTGCCAGTAGCCGGGACAGGGGTTACCAAGAGACCCAGTACTTC.

V usage is TRBV4-1 and J usage is TRBJ2-5; TRBD2 aligns across 7 bases. The germline V gene encodes CDR1 MGHRA and CDR2 YSYEKL. This CDR3 is built from 16 residues. The junction had 14 bases not matched to a gene; V was cut back by 8 bases and J by 2 bases. CDR3 residues: CASRPSGNHTQETQYF. Written as DNA, the CDR3 is TGCGCCAGCCGCCCGAGCGGGAACCACACACAAGAGACCCAGTACTTC.

The chain is built from TRBV5-4 and TRBJ1-6; D remains ambiguous. The CDR3 sequence is 15 residues long. In germline, CDR1 is SGHNT, CDR2 YYREEE (reference sequence). V dropped 2 bases and J dropped 7 bases, with 13 bases sitting between them. CDR3 coding DNA: TGTGCCAGCAGCTTATGGGCCAGTCGAAATTCACCCCTCCACTTT. Translation gives CASSLWASRNSPLHF.

The CDR3 DNA follows: TGCGCCAGCAGCTACGTCCCCATTACTAGCGGGGGCTACGAGCAGTACTTC. Protein sequence: CASSYVPITSGGYEQYF. The chain combines TRBV5-1 with TRBJ2-7, with 11 bases lining up with TRBD2. Unmatched junction bases numbered 11, after V lost 3 bases and J lost 3 bases. The CDR3 loop spans 17 amino acids. Per germline, CDR1 SGHRS and CDR2 YFSETQ.

V and J are TRBV29-1 and TRBJ1-2; D is unclear. CDR3 length: 14 residues. The germline CDR1 and CDR2 sequences are SQVTM and ANQGSEA. Trimming took 6 bases from V and 6 from J, leaving 20 bases between them. In DNA form, the CDR3 reads TGCAGCGTCGCCGAGAACAGCCTTTCCGATGGCTACACCTTC. This sequence encodes CSVAENSLSDGYTF.